A selection of T cell receptor beta chains follows, all from one sample in a study of Graves' ophthalmopathy and Graves' hyperthyroidism. A single record per CDR3 protein comes from TCRdb applying MiXCR to the multiplex PCR reads. The sample has over a million distinct CDR3 sequences, about two fifths seen once. Sample: peripheral blood or thyroid tissue (not recorded which). These TCRs come from an adult man with Graves' hyperthyroidism. Both conserved end residues are part of each CDR3. Each record gives: D gene, V gene, J gene, clone size, CDR3 DNA, CDR3 protein. A D gene is named only where the DNA matches it firmly. Clone size is not always given. Where it is, it says once, few, many or a class for expanded clones.

>TRBD2|TRBV12-3/TRBV12-4|TRBJ2-2|-
TGTGCCAGCAGTCAAGCGGGAGATAGGGTTAACACCGGGGAGCCGTTTTTT
CASSQAGDRVNTGEPFF
>-|TRBV7-9|TRBJ2-5|many
TGTGCCAGCAGCCCCTATCATACGAAACAGTACTTC
CASSPYHTKQYF
>TRBD1|TRBV13|TRBJ2-7|-
TGTGCCAGCAGCCTCCTGGGGACAGGGAAATACGAGCAGTACTTC
CASSLLGTGKYEQYF
>-|TRBV2|TRBJ1-5|many
TGTGCCAGCAAAACGGGTTTTGATCAGCCCCAGCATTTT
CASKTGFDQPQHF
>-|TRBV2|TRBJ1-1|-
TGTGCCGCCGCCCTGACCCAGGAAGAGACTGAAGCTTTCTTT
CAAALTQEETEAFF
>-|TRBV7-8|TRBJ1-3|few
TGTGCCAGCAGCTTAATGACTTCCAGGATCTCTGGAAACACCATATATTTT
CASSLMTSRISGNTIYF
>TRBD1|TRBV7-2|TRBJ2-5|many
TGTGCCAGCAGCCCATCGACAGGGGCCCAAGAGACCCAGTACTTC
CASSPSTGAQETQYF
>TRBD2|TRBV7-9|TRBJ2-7|-
TGTGCCAGCAGCTTACTGGGACTAGCGCCCTCCTACGAGCAGTACTTC
CASSLLGLAPSYEQYF
>TRBD2|TRBV5-5|TRBJ2-3|-
TGTGCCAGCAGCCTCGCGGGGGAGGGAACAGATACGCAGTATTTT
CASSLAGEGTDTQYF
>TRBD1|TRBV29-1|TRBJ1-1|-
TGCAGCGTTGTGAGGTTTGCAGGGGGATCATACACTGAAGCTTTCTTT
CSVVRFAGGSYTEAFF
>-|TRBV15|TRBJ1-5|-
TGTGCCACCAGTGGTGGGGAGGGTTTGGGGAATCAGCCCCAGCATTTT
CATSGGEGLGNQPQHF
>TRBD1|TRBV10-3|TRBJ2-6|-
TGTGCCACCAGCCCGGGACAGGGGGATTTTGGGGCCAACGTCCTGACTTTC
CATSPGQGDFGANVLTF
>-|TRBV29-1|TRBJ2-7|-
TGCAGCGTTGCGGTGGGACCAGCGAGGGGGTACGAGCAGTACTTC
CSVAVGPARGYEQYF
>-|TRBV5-5|TRBJ1-4|many
TGTGCCAGCAGCTCCCGGTCCAGAGAGGGCGAAAAACTGTTTTTT
CASSSRSREGEKLFF
>-|TRBV2|TRBJ2-5|-
TGTGCCAGCAGACAAGGAACAGGGCGGGAGACCCAGTACTTC
CASRQGTGRETQYF
>-|TRBV20-1|TRBJ2-2|-
TGCAGTGCTAGAACCTCTCGCAGGTCGCTCACCGGGGAGCTGTTTTTT
CSARTSRRSLTGELFF
>-|TRBV10-3|TRBJ1-5|-
TGTGCCAGCAGCCCCGGAACAGAAACTAGCAATCAGCCCCAGCATTTT
CASSPGTETSNQPQHF
>TRBD1|TRBV2|TRBJ1-1|-
TGTGCCAGCAGGAGGGACAGGGCCTGGACCGAAGCTTTCTTT
CASRRDRAWTEAFF
>-|TRBV29-1|TRBJ2-6|-
TGCAGCGTTGGGATCCGGGAATCTGGGGCCAACGTCCTGACTTTC
CSVGIRESGANVLTF
>-|TRBV19|TRBJ1-1|-
TGTGCCTGGACACCGGCTTTCTTT
CAWTPAFF
>TRBD1|TRBV24-1|TRBJ1-4|few
TGTGCCACCAGTGAAACACCGGGACAGGGTGACGAAAAACTGTTTTTT
CATSETPGQGDEKLFF
>-|TRBV10-3|TRBJ1-2|once
TGTGCCATCAGTCTGCGGACTAGCGGGAACTATGGCTACACCTTC
CAISLRTSGNYGYTF
>-|TRBV7-6|TRBJ2-7|-
TGTGCCAGCAGCTTATCGCGGGGAGATCAGCAGTACTTC
CASSLSRGDQQYF
>TRBD1|TRBV2|TRBJ1-4|once
TGTGCCAGCACCCGGGACAGGGGGTATGAAAAACTGTTTTTT
CASTRDRGYEKLFF
>-|TRBV11-2|TRBJ2-5|-
TGTGCCAGCAGTTTCCAAGACAGGTTTGAAGAGACCCAGTACTTC
CASSFQDRFEETQYF
>-|TRBV6-6|TRBJ1-1|many
TGTGCCAGCAGTTACTCAGGATCTGAAGCTTTCTTT
CASSYSGSEAFF
>TRBD1|TRBV29-1|TRBJ2-2|few
TGCAGCGTTGAAAGACAGGGTACCGGGGAGCTGTTTTTT
CSVERQGTGELFF